These T cell receptor beta chains were read from a single sample in a study of blood T cell repertoires in COVID-19. The table came from immunoSEQ multiplex PCR; TCRdb's copy has only in-frame clones and leaves some out. The table records approximately 30,000 clones, under 80% of them present only once. Sequencing used peripheral blood. Source of these receptors: a man in his sixties or seventies with acute or convalescent COVID-19. Each CDR3 is given with its conserved first and last residue. A clone size is listed for some rows: how often the clone was seen (once, few, many), or a class if it is expanded.

cdr3_length v_call clone_size cdr3_aa
15 TRBV10-1 - CASTLGGQSNSPLHF
16 TRBV7-3 - CASSPRTVANTGELFF
15 TRBV19 - CASSIDRRIYNEQFF
16 TRBV5-3 few CARSLLGRAGFYGYTF
16 TRBV2 - CASSEEAGGRGDEQFF
15 TRBV28 - CASSRIDRGIQPQHF
15 TRBV21-1 - CASNLRDRYTDTQYF
16 TRBV18 - CASSPPGGQVQETQYF
16 TRBV14 once CASSQGLLAGVETQYF
15 TRBV6-5 - CASRGDRGSNQPQHF